This T cell receptor (beta chain) originates from a study of cytomegalovirus exposure and HLA in healthy donors. Vbeta (60) and Jbeta (13) primers were used in the PCR. Assay: immunoSEQ multiplex PCR; the TCRdb copy retains only in-frame clones and omits some. The sample totals some 83,000 clones. Germline CDR1 GTSNPN, CDR2 SVGIG (reference sequence). With 7 bases clipped from V and 1 base from J, the junction kept 5 bases outside the gene matches. This CDR3 comprises 13 residues. The origin of this receptor is a woman between 25 and 40 years old in good health and CMV-seronegative. The gene calls are TRBV30 and TRBJ2-3; TRBD1 matches at 7 bases. Specimen: PBMCs. The CDR3 region has the DNA TGTGCCTTAGACAGGGTTGGCACAGATACGCAGTATTTT. Protein product: CALDRVGTDTQYF.